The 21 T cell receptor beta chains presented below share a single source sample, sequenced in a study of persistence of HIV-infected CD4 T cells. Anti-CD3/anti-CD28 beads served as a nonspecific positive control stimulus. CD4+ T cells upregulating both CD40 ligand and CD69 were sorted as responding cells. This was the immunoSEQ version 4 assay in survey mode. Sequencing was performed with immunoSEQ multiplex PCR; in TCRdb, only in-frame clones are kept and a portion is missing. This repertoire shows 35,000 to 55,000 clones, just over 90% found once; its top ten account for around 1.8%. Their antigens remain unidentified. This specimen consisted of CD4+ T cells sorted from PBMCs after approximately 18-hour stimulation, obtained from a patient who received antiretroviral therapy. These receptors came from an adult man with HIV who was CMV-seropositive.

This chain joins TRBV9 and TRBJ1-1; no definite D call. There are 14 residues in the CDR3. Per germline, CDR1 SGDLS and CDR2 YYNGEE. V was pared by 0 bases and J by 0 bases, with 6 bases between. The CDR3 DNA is TGTGCCAGCAGCGTAGAACCGATGAACACTGAAGCTTTCTTT. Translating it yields CASSVEPMNTEAFF.

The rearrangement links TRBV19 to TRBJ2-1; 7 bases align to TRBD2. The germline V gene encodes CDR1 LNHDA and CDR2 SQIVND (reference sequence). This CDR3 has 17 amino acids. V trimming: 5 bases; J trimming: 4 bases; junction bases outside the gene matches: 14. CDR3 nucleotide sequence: TGTGCCAGTAGTCCGAGATCTGAGCGGGGACGTTACAATGAGCAGTTCTTC. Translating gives CASSPRSERGRYNEQFF.

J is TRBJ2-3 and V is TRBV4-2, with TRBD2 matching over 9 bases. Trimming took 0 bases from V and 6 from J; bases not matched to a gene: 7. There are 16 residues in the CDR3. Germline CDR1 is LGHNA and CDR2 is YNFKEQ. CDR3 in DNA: TGTGCCAGCAGCCAAGAAGGGCGGGGGGGGTCGGATACGCAGTATTTT. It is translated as CASSQEGRGGSDTQYF.

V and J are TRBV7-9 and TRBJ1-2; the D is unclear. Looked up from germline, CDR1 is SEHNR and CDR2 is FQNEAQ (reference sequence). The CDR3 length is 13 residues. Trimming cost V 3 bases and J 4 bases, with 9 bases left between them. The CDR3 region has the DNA TGTGCCAGCAGCTTTAGCGTTCCCTATGGCTACACCTTC. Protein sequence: CASSFSVPYGYTF.

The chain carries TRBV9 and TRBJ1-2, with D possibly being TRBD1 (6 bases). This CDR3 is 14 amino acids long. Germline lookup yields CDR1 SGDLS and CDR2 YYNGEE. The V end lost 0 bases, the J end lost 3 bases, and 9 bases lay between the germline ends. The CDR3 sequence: CASSVEAGDYGYTF. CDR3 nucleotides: TGTGCCAGCAGCGTAGAGGCAGGGGACTATGGCTACACCTTC.

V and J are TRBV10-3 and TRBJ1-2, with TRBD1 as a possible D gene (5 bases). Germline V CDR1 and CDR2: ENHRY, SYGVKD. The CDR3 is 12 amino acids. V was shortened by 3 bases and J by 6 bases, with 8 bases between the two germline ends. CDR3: CAISEQENGYTF. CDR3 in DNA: TGTGCCATCAGTGAACAGGAGAATGGCTACACCTTC.

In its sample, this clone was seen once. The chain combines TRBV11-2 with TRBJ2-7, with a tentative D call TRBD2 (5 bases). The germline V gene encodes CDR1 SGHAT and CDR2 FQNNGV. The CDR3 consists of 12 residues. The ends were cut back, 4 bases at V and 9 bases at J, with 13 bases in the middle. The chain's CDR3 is CASSSSGGWQYF. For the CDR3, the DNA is TGTGCCAGCAGCTCCAGTGGAGGTTGGCAGTACTTC.

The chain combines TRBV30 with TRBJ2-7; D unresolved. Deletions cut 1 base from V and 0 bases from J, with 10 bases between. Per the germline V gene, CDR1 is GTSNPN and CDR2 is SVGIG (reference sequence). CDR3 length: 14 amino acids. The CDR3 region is CAWSEGRSSYEQYF. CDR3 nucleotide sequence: TGTGCCTGGAGTGAGGGCAGGAGCTCCTACGAGCAGTACTTC.

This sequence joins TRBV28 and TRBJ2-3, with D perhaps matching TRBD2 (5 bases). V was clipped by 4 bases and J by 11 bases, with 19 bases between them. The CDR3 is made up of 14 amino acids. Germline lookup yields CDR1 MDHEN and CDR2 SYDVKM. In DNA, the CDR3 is TGTGCCAGCAGTTCCCCGGGGTACCTCGGGGAGCAGTATTTT. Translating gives CASSSPGYLGEQYF.

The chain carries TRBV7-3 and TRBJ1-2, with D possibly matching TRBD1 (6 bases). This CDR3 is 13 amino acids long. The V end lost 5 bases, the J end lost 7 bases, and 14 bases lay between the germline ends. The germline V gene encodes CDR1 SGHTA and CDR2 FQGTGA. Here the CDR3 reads CASSPQQGLGYTF. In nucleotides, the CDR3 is TGTGCCAGCAGCCCCCAACAGGGACTTGGCTACACCTTC.

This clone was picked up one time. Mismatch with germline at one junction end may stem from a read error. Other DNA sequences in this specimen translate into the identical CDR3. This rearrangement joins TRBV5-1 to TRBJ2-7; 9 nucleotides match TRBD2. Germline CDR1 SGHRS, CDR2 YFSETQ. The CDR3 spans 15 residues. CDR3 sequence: CASSLGTSKAYEQYF. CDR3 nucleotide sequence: TGCGCCAGTAGCTTGGGGACTAGCAAAGCCTACGAGCAGTACTTC.

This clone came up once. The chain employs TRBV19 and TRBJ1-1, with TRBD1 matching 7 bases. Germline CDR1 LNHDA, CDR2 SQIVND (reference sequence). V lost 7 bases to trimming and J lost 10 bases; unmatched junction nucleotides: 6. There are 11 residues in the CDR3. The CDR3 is CASTDRQGAFF. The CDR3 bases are TGTGCCAGTACCGACCGACAGGGAGCTTTCTTT.

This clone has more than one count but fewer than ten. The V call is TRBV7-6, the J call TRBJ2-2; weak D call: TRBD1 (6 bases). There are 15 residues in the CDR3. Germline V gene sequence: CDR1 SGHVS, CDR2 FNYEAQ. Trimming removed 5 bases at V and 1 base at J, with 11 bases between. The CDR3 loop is CASSQLGGNTGELFF. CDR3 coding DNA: TGTGCCAGCAGCCAGCTAGGGGGGAACACCGGGGAGCTGTTTTTT. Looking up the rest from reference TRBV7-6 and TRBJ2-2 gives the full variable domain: GAGVSQSPRYKVTKRGQDVALRCDPISGHVSLYWYRQALGQGPEFLTYFNYEAQQDKSGLPNDRFSAERPEGSISTLTIQRTEQRDSAMYRCASSQLGGNTGELFFGEGSRLTVL.

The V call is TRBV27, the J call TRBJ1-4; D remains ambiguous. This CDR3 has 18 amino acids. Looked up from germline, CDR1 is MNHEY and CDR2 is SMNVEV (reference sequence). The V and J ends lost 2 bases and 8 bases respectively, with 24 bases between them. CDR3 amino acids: CASSLSALGRYLFEKLFF. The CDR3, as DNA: TGTGCCAGCAGTTTAAGCGCCCTAGGGAGGTACCTATTCGAAAAACTGTTTTTT. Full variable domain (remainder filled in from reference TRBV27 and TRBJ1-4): EAQVTQNPRYLITVTGKKLTVTCSQNMNHEYMSWYRQDPGLGLRQIYYSMNVEVTDKGDVPEGYKVSRKEKRNFPLILESPSPNQTSLYFCASSLSALGRYLFEKLFFGSGTQLSVL.

CDR3 sequence: CASSHQDYEQYF. CDR3 in DNA: TGTGCCAGCAGCCATCAGGACTATGAGCAGTACTTC. This chain joins TRBV3-1 (or the pseudogene TRBV3-2) and TRBJ2-7; tentative D call: TRBD2 (6 bases). Germline V lookup: CDR1 LGHDT, CDR2 YNNKEL (reference sequence). The V gene lost 3 bases and the J gene lost 7 bases, with 10 bases spanning the gap. There are 12 residues in the CDR3.

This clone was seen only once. CDR3 region: CASSQLQIIATNEKLFF. Written as DNA, the CDR3 is TGTGCCAGCAGCCAATTACAGATCATTGCAACTAATGAAAAACTGTTTTTT. This rearrangement joins TRBV4-2 to TRBJ1-4, with D unclear. Trimming removed 2 bases at V and 0 bases at J, with 13 bases between. Germline assignment: CDR1 LGHNA and CDR2 YNFKEQ. The CDR3 runs to 17 residues.

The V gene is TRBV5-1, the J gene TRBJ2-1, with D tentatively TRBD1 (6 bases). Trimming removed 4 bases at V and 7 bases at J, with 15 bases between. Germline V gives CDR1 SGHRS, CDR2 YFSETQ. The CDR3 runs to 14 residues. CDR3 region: CASSNPSDRNEQFF. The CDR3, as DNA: TGCGCCAGCAGCAACCCTTCAGACAGGAATGAGCAGTTCTTC. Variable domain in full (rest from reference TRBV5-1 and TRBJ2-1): KAGVTQTPRYLIKTRGQQVTLSCSPISGHRSVSWYQQTPGQGLQFLFEYFSETQRNKGNFPGRFSGRQFSNSRSEMNVSTLELGDSALYLCASSNPSDRNEQFFGPGTRLTVL.

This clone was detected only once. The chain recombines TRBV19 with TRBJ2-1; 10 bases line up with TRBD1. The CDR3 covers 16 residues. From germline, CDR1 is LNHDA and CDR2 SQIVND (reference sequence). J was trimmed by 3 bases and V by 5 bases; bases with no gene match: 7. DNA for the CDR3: TGTGCCAGTAGTTCCCCGACAGGGGGCTACTACAATGAGCAGTTCTTC. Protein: CASSSPTGGYYNEQFF.

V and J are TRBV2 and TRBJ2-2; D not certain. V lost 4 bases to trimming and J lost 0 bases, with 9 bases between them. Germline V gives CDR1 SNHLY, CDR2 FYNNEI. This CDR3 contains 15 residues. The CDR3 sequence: CASSALESNTGELFF. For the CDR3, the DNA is TGTGCCAGCAGTGCGCTCGAATCGAACACCGGGGAGCTGTTTTTT.

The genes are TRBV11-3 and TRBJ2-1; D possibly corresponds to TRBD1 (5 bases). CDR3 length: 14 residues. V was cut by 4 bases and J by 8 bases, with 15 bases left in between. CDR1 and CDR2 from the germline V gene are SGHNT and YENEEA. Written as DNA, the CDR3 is TGTGCCAGCAGCTGGGGCCAGGGTTTCGATGAGCAGTTCTTC. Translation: CASSWGQGFDEQFF. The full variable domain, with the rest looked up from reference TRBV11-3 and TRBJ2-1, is EAGVVQSPRYKIIEKKQPVAFWCNPISGHNTLYWYLQNLGQGPELLIRYENEEAVDDSQLPKDRFSAERLKGVDSTLKIQPAELGDSAVYLCASSWGQGFDEQFFGPGTRLTVL.

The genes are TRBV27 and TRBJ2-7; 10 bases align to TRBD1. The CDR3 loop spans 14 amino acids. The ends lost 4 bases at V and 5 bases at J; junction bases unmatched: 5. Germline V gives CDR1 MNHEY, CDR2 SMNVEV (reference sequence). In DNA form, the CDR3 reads TGTGCCAGCAGTTCCCGGGGACAGGGGCACGAGCAGTACTTC. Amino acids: CASSSRGQGHEQYF.